Here is one T cell receptor beta chain with its context. This entry belongs to a study of blood T cell repertoires in COVID-19. Turning to the study itself: PBMCs, B-cell-depleted T cells, or T cells provided the cDNA or gDNA that made up the material.

The V and J ends lost 4 bases and 8 bases, in that order; junction bases with no gene match: 13. CDR3 length equals 16 residues. Germline V CDR1 and CDR2: MGHDK, SYGVNS. TCRdb keeps only in-frame clones here, not all; method: immunoSEQ multiplex PCR. This table holds approximately 180,000 clones, approximately 83% found once. The source is a human donor with active or convalescent COVID-19. The donor label of this sample is uncertain. The sample taken for sequencing was peripheral blood. The chain has TRBV25-1 and TRBJ1-4, with TRBD1 matching over 7 bases. CDR3 DNA: TGTGCCAGCAGTGCCTTTCAGGGCAGGGGGGAGGAAAAACTGTTTTTT. Its translation is CASSAFQGRGEEKLFF. The full variable domain, in which reference TRBV25-1 and TRBJ1-4 provide the parts outside the CDR3, is EADIYQTPRYLVIGTGKKITLECSQTMGHDKMYWYQQDPGMELHLIHYSYGVNSTEKGDLSSESTVSRIRTEHFPLTLESARPSHTSQYLCASSAFQGRGEEKLFFGSGTQLSVL.